This T cell receptor (beta chain) came from a study of T cells in Graves' hyperthyroidism and ophthalmopathy (dated by TCRdb to the late 2010s). About the investigation overall: Peripheral blood samples were taken at the time of initial diagnosis, prior to any treatment. A discovery cohort of about a hundred patients, 43 with Graves' ophthalmopathy and more than 55 with stable Graves' hyperthyroidism, was used to find distinguishing TCR V-J signatures. Whether ophthalmopathy could be predicted prospectively was tested in an independent validation cohort made up of about 20 hyperthyroidism patients plus 17 patients who later progressed to ophthalmopathy. The approximately 98 discovery patients were randomly divided into training and test sets at a 7:3 ratio. In several Graves' hyperthyroidism patients, the study also compared T-cell repertoires from thyroid tissue with T-cell repertoires from blood. Once sampling was done, hyperthyroidism patients were given methimazole at a starting dose of 30 mg daily, whereas ophthalmopathy patients were given high-dose intravenous methylprednisolone. TCR Vbeta CDR3 sequencing of around 130 peripheral blood samples (fewer than 45 ophthalmopathy, about 75 hyperthyroidism and some 17 progressor patients) is reported in the paper. The investigation overall reported the following: In cross-validation, a model built on a 13 V-J signature told ophthalmopathy apart from stable hyperthyroidism with over 85% sensitivity and around 83% specificity, and in testing the same model reached 80%/75%. No statistical method was used to fix the sample size in advance, and group allocation was not hidden from the investigators. Blood samples also contained most of the expanded thyroid clonotypes (frequency above 0.001), which suggests that blood repertoires may reflect thyroid immune responses. In validation, the model predicted progression to ophthalmopathy a median of around 6.5 months before onset, with roughly 71% sensitivity and 72.22% specificity.

Trimming removed 3 bases from V and 5 bases from J, leaving 11 bases between the germline ends. The CDR3 covers 14 residues, taking in both the cysteine and the phenylalanine. The CDR3 DNA has 42 bases and is translated from base 1. CDR1 MDHEN and CDR2 SYDVKM are derived from the germline V gene. This clonotype was recorded many times. Its target antigen remains unknown. Base qualities are not recorded, but no much larger clone differs from it by a single base. Moderately to severely active disease, a Clinical Activity Score of at least 3, a NOSPECS grade of at least 4, and a duration under 3 months were present in ophthalmopathy patients. Any patient with an uncontrolled infection, another autoimmune disease, pregnancy or lactation was excluded. Diagnoses were based on clinical symptoms, serum thyroxine and TRAb, thyroid ultrasound and orbital computed tomography. PBMCs were isolated from approximately 10 ml of fresh peripheral blood by Ficoll-Paque density gradient centrifugation. Trizol reagent was used to extract total RNA, and RNA quality was then checked on an Agilent 2100 Bioanalyzer.

Amplification of TCR beta CDR3 regions was carried out from RNA transcripts. For the first round of RT-PCR on the TCR CDR3, the HTBI primer set was used together with the Qiagen OneStep RT-PCR kit. Libraries were constructed in a second round of multiplex PCR, after which size selection and purification were carried out. Sequencing of the libraries was done on an Illumina HiSeq2000 using paired-end 100 bp reads. The study's own analysis went as follows. SOAPnuke was used to process the raw data, throwing out any read that contained adapters or uncalled bases, had a mean Phred below 15, or lacked an exact constant-primer or identifier match. COPE v1.2.5 was used to merge the high-quality paired reads, and each unique nucleotide sequence was defined as a clonotype. MiTCR v1.1 was used to align the clonotypes against IMGT TRBV, TRBD and TRBJ reference segments. Only V-J combinations with frequency above 0.0001, covering 99.2% of repertoires, were analysed. A TCS score was defined as the ratio between F50 (clonal expansion) and ExV (chaos), using BLOSUM62-based TCRdist between CDR3 peptides within each V-J. Welch's t-statistics and random forest reduced 450 to 600 V-J features to around 14, which were used in a naive Bayes classifier (R e1071). TCRdb redid the processing of the public reads, applying fastp at Q25 and MiXCR, and retained in-frame beta chains. Rows are combined by CDR3 protein, so each entry shows the most common genes and DNA. TCRdb's processing, not the authors', yielded these V and J calls. The sample yields hundreds of thousands of distinct CDR3 sequences; about 19% were counted once. The top ten clonotypes cover less than 40% of the sample.

What was sequenced was blood. The receptor's source is a man aged 50-59 years with Graves' ophthalmopathy. The rearranged segments are TRBV28 and TRBJ1-5; the best D guess is TRBD1, with 6 bases matching. This receptor carries the CDR3 CASSFSGDDQPQHF. DNA sequence: TGTGCCAGCAGTTTCTCAGGGGATGATCAGCCCCAGCATTTT. Where the CDR3 stops, the reference TRBV28 and TRBJ1-5 genes take over; the full variable domain is DVKVTQSSRYLVKRTGEKVFLECVQDMDHENMFWYRQDPGLGLRLIYFSYDVKMKEKGDIPEGYSVSREKKERFSLILESASTNQTSMYLCASSFSGDDQPQHFGDGTRLSIL.